These 24 T cell receptor beta chains share one sample of origin, sequenced in a study of cytomegalovirus exposure and HLA in healthy donors. With 60 Vbeta and 13 Jbeta primers, the PCR was carried out. The table came from immunoSEQ multiplex PCR; TCRdb's copy has only in-frame clones and leaves some out. The table records over 80,000 clones, under 85% of them present only once. Sequencing was performed on PBMCs. The receptors stem from a woman aged 70-85 years in good health and CMV-seropositive.

J is TRBJ1-1 and V is TRBV4-1; D may be TRBD1 (5 bases). Germline CDR1 and CDR2: MGHRA and YSYEKL. V was cut by 6 bases and J by 10 bases, with 24 bases left in between. The CDR3 runs 15 residues. The CDR3 spells CASRPPGLPLRRAFF. In DNA, the CDR3 is TGCGCCAGCAGGCCACCGGGACTCCCTTTGCGCAGAGCTTTCTTT.

This clone was picked up a small number of times. The chain has TRBV5-6 and TRBJ2-1; D is unresolved. With 4 bases removed from V and 4 bases from J, the gap between germline ends came to 15 bases. The CDR3 is made up of 15 amino acids. CDR1 and CDR2 (germline): SGHDT, YYEEEE. CDR3 loop: CASSQLTQPYNEQFF. In DNA, the CDR3 is TGTGCCAGCAGCCAATTGACACAGCCTTACAATGAGCAGTTCTTC. The whole variable domain, remainder taken from reference TRBV5-6 and TRBJ2-1, is DAGVTQSPTHLIKTRGQQVTLRCSPKSGHDTVSWYQQALGQGPQFIFQYYEEEERQRGNFPDRFSGHQFPNYSSELNVNALLLGDSALYLCASSQLTQPYNEQFFGPGTRLTVL.

The rearrangement joins TRBV18 to TRBJ1-3; 7 bases agree with TRBD1. The CDR3 has 16 amino acids. Germline V gene data show CDR1 as KGHSH and CDR2 as LQKENI. V trimming: 5 bases; J trimming: 0 bases; junction bases outside the gene matches: 7. The CDR3 is CASSSRTGVSGNTIYF. CDR3 coding DNA: TGTGCCAGCTCATCCAGGACAGGCGTCTCTGGAAACACCATATATTTT.

The chain has TRBV6-6 and TRBJ2-6; 8 bases agree with TRBD1. The CDR3 consists of 16 residues. CDR1 MNHNY and CDR2 SVGAGI come from the germline V gene (reference sequence). The V gene end was trimmed by 6 bases and the J gene end by 1 base; junction bases not matched to a gene: 5. CDR3 in amino acids: CASRTRQGSGANVLTF. CDR3 DNA sequence: TGTGCCAGCAGAACCAGACAGGGGTCTGGGGCCAACGTCCTGACTTTC.

The chain joins TRBV5-1 to TRBJ1-2; D is unresolved. Trimming shortened V by 0 bases and J by 2 bases, and 8 bases separated the two germline ends. The V gene's germline CDR1 is SGHRS and CDR2 YFSETQ. The CDR3 length is 14 residues. Here the CDR3 DNA reads TGCGCCAGCAGCTTGGACAGATTAAACTATGGCTACACCTTC. It translates to CASSLDRLNYGYTF.

This rearrangement joins TRBV2 to TRBJ1-5; tentative D call: TRBD1 (5 bases). The CDR3 extends over 15 amino acids. The V gene's germline CDR1 is SNHLY and CDR2 FYNNEI. V lost 5 bases to trimming and J lost 6 bases, with 17 bases between them. CDR3 residues: CASSHQWTQGQPQHF. The CDR3 bases are TGTGCCAGCAGTCATCAGTGGACCCAGGGTCAGCCCCAGCATTTT.

The chain joins TRBV11-3 to TRBJ2-4, with D possibly matching TRBD2 (6 bases). Per germline, CDR1 SGHNT and CDR2 YENEEA. V lost 2 bases and J 4 bases, leaving 12 bases between the germline ends. The CDR3 covers 15 residues. The CDR3 DNA reads TGTGCCAGCAGCTTACCGGGAGACCCTAAAAACATTCAGTACTTC. Protein sequence: CASSLPGDPKNIQYF.

This clone was seen a single time. J is TRBJ2-1 and V is TRBV9, with 8 bases that match TRBD2. CDR3 length equals 15 residues. V dropped 4 bases and J dropped 3; count of bases not matched to a gene: 6. Looked up from germline, CDR1 is SGDLS and CDR2 is YYNGEE. The CDR3: CASSLGGGYYNEQFF. CDR3 nucleotides: TGTGCCAGCAGCCTTGGCGGGGGGTACTACAATGAGCAGTTCTTC.

This chain links TRBV9 with TRBJ2-7, with TRBD1 as a possible D gene (5 bases). Germline assignment: CDR1 SGDLS and CDR2 YYNGEE. This CDR3 comprises 14 residues. V dropped 0 bases and J dropped 3 bases, with 10 bases sitting between them. The CDR3 protein is CASSVGQGYYEQYF. The CDR3 DNA reads TGTGCCAGCAGCGTAGGGCAGGGCTACTACGAGCAGTACTTC.

This chain links TRBV19 with TRBJ1-6; no definite D call. The CDR3 length is 14 residues. Per germline, CDR1 LNHDA and CDR2 SQIVND (reference sequence). Trimming took off 3 bases at V and 6 bases at J, with 9 bases between the two ends. This CDR3 reads CASSIGDINSPLHF. Written as DNA, the CDR3 is TGTGCCAGTAGTATCGGAGATATTAATTCACCCCTCCACTTT.

The V call is TRBV6-1, the J call TRBJ2-7; D is perhaps TRBD1 (6 bases). The germline CDR1 and CDR2 sequences are MNHNS and SASEGT. The CDR3 loop spans 13 amino acids. V shed 6 bases and J shed 3 bases, with 12 bases lying between them. CDR3 sequence (DNA): TGTGCCAGCAGGGCGCAGGGGCTCTACGAGCAGTACTTC. It specifies CASRAQGLYEQYF.

The chain carries TRBV27 and TRBJ2-5; D unresolved. The ends were cut back, 6 bases at V and 4 bases at J, with 9 bases in the middle. The CDR3 spans 12 residues. CDR1 is MNHEY and CDR2 is SMNVEV in the germline V gene (reference sequence). CDR3 sequence: CASRSLGETQYF. The DNA of the CDR3 is TGTGCCAGCAGAAGCCTAGGAGAGACCCAGTACTTC.

This rearrangement joins TRBV4-1 to TRBJ2-2; 8 nucleotides line up with TRBD1. Germline values: CDR1 MGHRA, CDR2 YSYEKL. V gave up 3 bases and J gave up 3 bases; unmatched junction bases: 6. The CDR3 extends over 16 amino acids. The CDR3 DNA follows: TGCGCCAGCAGCCAGAGTCGGACAGGGTACACCGGGGAGCTGTTTTTT. It is translated as CASSQSRTGYTGELFF.

The genes are TRBV19 and TRBJ2-7; 9 bases are shared with TRBD2. J lost 3 bases, V lost 9 bases, and 9 bases had no gene match. CDR1 and CDR2 (germline): LNHDA, SQIVND (reference sequence). The CDR3 consists of 14 residues. The CDR3 DNA is TGTGCCAGCACTAGCGGGTCAGGGGGCTACGAGCAGTACTTC. It yields the protein CASTSGSGGYEQYF.

V usage is TRBV5-1 and J usage is TRBJ2-1; 7 nucleotides line up with TRBD2. The J segment lost 6 bases and the V segment lost 5 bases, leaving 8 bases of the junction unmatched. CDR3 size: 14 residues. Germline CDR1 SGHRS, CDR2 YFSETQ. CDR3 loop: CASRRLAESNEQFF. CDR3 sequence (DNA): TGCGCCAGCAGGAGGCTAGCGGAGAGCAATGAGCAGTTCTTC.

The rearrangement uses TRBV30 and TRBJ2-1, with D uncertain. The V end was cut by 0 bases, the J end by 9 bases, with 9 bases between. This CDR3 has 12 amino acids. Germline V gives CDR1 GTSNPN, CDR2 SVGIG (reference sequence). Written as DNA, the CDR3 is TGTGCCTGGAGTGTACTCGGTGCTGAGCAGTTCTTC. Translated, it gives CAWSVLGAEQFF.

This chain connects TRBV29-1 to TRBJ1-2; 10 bases map to TRBD1. Germline CDR1 is SQVTM and CDR2 is ANQGSEA. Germline trimming cut 4 bases from V and 7 bases from J; bases unmatched to any gene: 0. This CDR3 has 11 residues. The CDR3 DNA is TGCAGCGTTGGACAGGGGGCTGGCTACACCTTC. It is translated as CSVGQGAGYTF.

This rearrangement joins TRBV28 to TRBJ2-1, with 9 bases lining up with TRBD1. CDR1 is MDHEN and CDR2 is SYDVKM in the germline V gene. V lost 7 bases and J lost 8; bases outside the gene matches: 6. CDR3 size: 13 residues. The CDR3 sequence is CASMDRGRYEQFF. For the CDR3, the DNA is TGTGCCAGCATGGACAGGGGACGATATGAGCAGTTCTTC.

This clone occurred once. V usage is TRBV10-1 and J usage is TRBJ1-5, with D possibly matching TRBD1 (5 bases). CDR1 is WNHNN and CDR2 is SYGVQD in the germline V gene (reference sequence). This CDR3 contains 14 residues. V lost 4 bases to trimming and J lost 0 bases, with 7 bases between them. DNA of the CDR3: TGCGCCAGCAGTGCAGGGCATAGCAATCAGCCCCAGCATTTT. Its translation is CASSAGHSNQPQHF.

This clone was seen just once. V and J are TRBV9 and TRBJ1-3; TRBD1 is a possible D gene (6 bases). Trimming cost V 4 bases and J 0 bases, with 14 bases left between them. The CDR3 covers 16 residues. In germline, CDR1 is SGDLS, CDR2 YYNGEE. The CDR3 DNA is TGTGCCAGCAGCTCAGGGGATCCCTTCTCTGGAAACACCATATATTTT. It specifies CASSSGDPFSGNTIYF.

The chain combines TRBV18 with TRBJ2-2; TRBD1 matches at 8 bases. V shed 5 bases, J shed 2 bases, and the junction held 10 bases outside the gene matches. The CDR3 runs to 17 residues. From germline, CDR1 is KGHSH and CDR2 LQKENI. The CDR3 DNA is TGTGCCAGCTCAGCTACTCACAGGGGGGCTAACACCGGGGAGCTGTTTTTT. Residues: CASSATHRGANTGELFF.

V gene TRBV4-3 combines with J gene TRBJ2-1, with TRBD1 matching over 7 bases. After removal of 0 bases from V and 6 bases from J, the junction contained 5 bases not matched to a gene. CDR1 is LGHNA and CDR2 is YSLEER in the germline V gene. The CDR3 contains 15 residues. CDR3 in DNA: TGCGCCAGCAGCCAAGATTTCAGGGGGAGCAATGAGCAGTTCTTC. This sequence encodes CASSQDFRGSNEQFF.

The rearrangement uses TRBV9 and TRBJ2-1; 11 bases agree with TRBD2. This CDR3 spans 17 amino acids. Germline-derived CDR1 and CDR2 are SGDLS and YYNGEE. V shed 2 bases, J shed 3 bases, and the junction held 7 bases outside the gene matches. The CDR3 reads CASSVLGTSGVYNEQFF. CDR3 nucleotide sequence: TGTGCCAGCAGCGTTCTTGGGACTAGCGGAGTCTACAATGAGCAGTTCTTC.

The DNA of the CDR3 is TGTGCCAGCAGTATCGGTCAAGTCAAGAACACTGAAGCTTTCTTT. It codes for CASSIGQVKNTEAFF. This chain uses TRBV28 with TRBJ1-1; D gene unclear. Per the germline V gene, CDR1 is MDHEN and CDR2 is SYDVKM. This CDR3 spans 15 amino acids. With 5 bases removed from V and 1 base from J, the gap between germline ends came to 14 bases.